This TCR beta chain was retrieved from a study of T cell responses to AZD1222 COVID-19 vaccine. This clone turned up a few times. What it binds is not known. TCRdb keeps only in-frame clones here, not all; method: immunoSEQ multiplex PCR. The sample contains over 150,000 clones, around 90% of which appear only once. V dropped 3 bases and J dropped 2 bases, with 8 bases sitting between them. The CDR3 is 13 residues long. Germline V gene sequence: CDR1 LNHDA, CDR2 SQIVND (reference sequence). The study, taken as a whole, reports: Sampling that yielded the repertoires occurred only after the peak T cell response.

This TCR was sampled from an adult in good health. The sample here was peripheral blood, taken on day 0 of AZD1222 vaccination. This rearrangement joins TRBV19 to TRBJ2-7; TRBD1 might be the D (5 bases). This CDR3 is CASSIQGPYEQYF. CDR3 sequence (DNA): TGTGCCAGTAGTATCCAGGGCCCCTACGAGCAGTACTTC.